The T cell receptor beta chain under discussion was sequenced for a study of post-analysis software for immune sequencing data. On the study more broadly: Progressive-relapsing, secondary progressive and relapsing-remitting multiple sclerosis were among the disease courses included.

With 0 bases removed from V and 4 bases from J, the gap between germline ends came to 4 bases. The CDR3 extends over 14 amino acids. Germline CDR1 and CDR2: LNHDA and SQIVND (reference sequence). Broader study findings: Among four or five TRBV segments more frequent in patients than controls were TRBV5-6, TRBV5-1 and TRBV20-1. F measure showed strong co-clustering of same-batch samples.

cDNA libraries for TCR beta contained unique molecular identifiers. T cells numbering roughly 1 to 10 million yielded approximately 500,000 cDNA molecules. TCRdb reprocessed the PCR reads with MiXCR, giving one entry per CDR3 protein. The table shows about 380,000 distinct CDR3 sequences, with around 37% occurring only once. As regards this clonotype: Its cognate antigen is unknown.

Material: blood. This clonotype was sampled from a girl aged 10 to 17 with multiple sclerosis. The chain uses TRBV19 and TRBJ1-6; no clear D gene. Here the CDR3 reads CASSIEGYNSPLHF. The DNA of the CDR3 is TGTGCCAGTAGTATAGAGGGATATAATTCACCCCTCCACTTT.